The next 16 T cell receptor beta chains were all read from a single sample in a study of T cells after yellow fever vaccination. A single record per CDR3 protein comes from TCRdb applying MiXCR to the 5' RACE reads. The sample yields around 300,000 distinct CDR3 sequences, 4% to 5.5% seen once. The sample here was PBMCs, taken 15 days after the yellow fever booster vaccination. These receptors all come from a man younger than 30 who received the YFV17D yellow fever vaccine.

This clonotype has just a few counts. The chain is built from TRBV12-5 and TRBJ2-1; no firm D call. The V gene's germline CDR1 is LGHNT and CDR2 FRNRAP. The CDR3 extends over 12 amino acids. V lost 2 bases to trimming and J lost 10 bases, with 9 bases between them. The CDR3 reads CASGLMELEQFF. CDR3 bases: TGTGCTAGTGGTTTGATGGAGTTGGAGCAGTTCTTC.

This clonotype was seen repeatedly, ten times or more. V gene TRBV7-2 combines with J gene TRBJ2-7, with D possibly TRBD1 on 6 matching bases. The CDR3 extends over 15 amino acids. The V gene's germline CDR1 is SGHTA and CDR2 FQGNSA. Trimming left V 1 base short and J 2 bases short, with 12 bases between. The CDR3 loop is CASSLESDSTYEQYF. CDR3 bases: TGTGCCAGCAGCTTAGAGTCGGACAGTACCTACGAGCAGTACTTC.

This clonotype was detected a few times. The CDR3 bases are TGTGCCAGCAGTTACGGGTCGTCCAGGGGAGGTACCGGGGAGCTGTTTTTT. This translates into CASSYGSSRGGTGELFF. This rearrangement joins TRBV6-5 to TRBJ2-2; the D call may be TRBD1 or TRBD2 (6 bases each). This CDR3 is 17 amino acids long. V dropped 2 bases and J dropped 5 bases, with 18 bases sitting between them. Germline assignment: CDR1 MNHEY and CDR2 SVGAGI.

V gene TRBV20-1 combines with J gene TRBJ2-1; unclear D gene. Germline-derived CDR1 and CDR2 are DFQATT and SNEGSKA (reference sequence). This CDR3 contains 10 residues. Trimming shortened V by 5 bases and J by 8 bases, and 7 bases separated the two germline ends. CDR3 DNA sequence: TGCAGTGCTCCCCTTTATGAGCAGTTCTTC. This translates into CSAPLYEQFF.

This clonotype was detected ten times or more. The chain couples TRBV4-1 to TRBJ1-1; D call uncertain. The germline gives CDR1 MGHRA, CDR2 YSYEKL. V was trimmed by 4 bases and J by 0 bases, leaving 12 bases between them. This CDR3 has 15 residues. The CDR3 here is CASSLEGDLNTEAFF. The CDR3 DNA follows: TGCGCCAGCAGCCTCGAGGGAGACCTGAACACTGAAGCTTTCTTT.

This clonotype was observed a few times. The missing conserved phenylalanine or tryptophan at the end of this CDR3 makes a read error likely. The rearrangement uses TRBV7-8 and TRBJ1-5; the D gene is possibly TRBD1 (5 bases). This CDR3 is 16 amino acids long. Trimming stripped 4 bases from V and 2 bases from J, with 15 bases between. Germline V lookup: CDR1 SGHVS, CDR2 FQNEAQ. CDR3 DNA: TGTGCCAGCAGCTCCCACGACAGCGGGGGCAATCAGCCCCAGCATATT. As protein: CASSSHDSGGNQPQHI.

This clonotype was picked up many times. This sequence joins TRBV7-8 and TRBJ2-1; D ambiguous. Germline CDR1 and CDR2: SGHVS and FQNEAQ. The CDR3 has 12 residues. Trimming took 10 bases from V and 5 from J, leaving 12 bases between them. The CDR3 DNA sequence: TGTGCCACCCAGCCCTGGGACAATGAGCAGTTCTTC. Amino acid sequence: CATQPWDNEQFF.

The J gene is TRBJ1-1, the V gene TRBV4-1; 8 bases match TRBD1. Losses at the gene ends were 1 base for V and 8 bases for J; bases not matched to a gene: 12. The CDR3 sequence is 16 residues long. From germline, CDR1 is MGHRA and CDR2 YSYEKL. The CDR3 region is CASSQGFPQGAVEAFF. CDR3 sequence (DNA): TGCGCCAGCAGCCAAGGGTTCCCGCAGGGGGCGGTCGAAGCTTTCTTT.

This rearrangement joins TRBV2 to TRBJ2-7; D remains unclear. In germline, CDR1 is SNHLY, CDR2 FYNNEI. CDR3 length: 15 residues. V lost 1 base and J lost 2, with 12 bases in between. CDR3 protein: CASSEGLADPYEQYF. The CDR3 DNA sequence: TGTGCCAGCAGTGAAGGTTTAGCCGACCCCTACGAGCAGTACTTC.

The genes are TRBV5-1 and TRBJ2-5; 8 bases fit TRBD1. Trimming at V came to 5 bases and at J to 3 bases, leaving 6 bases not matched to a gene. The germline V gene has CDR1 SGHRS and CDR2 YFSETQ. This CDR3 comprises 14 residues. The CDR3 DNA reads TGCGCCAGCAGTACCAGGACAGGGAAAGAGACCCAGTACTTC. Protein sequence: CASSTRTGKETQYF.

This clonotype came up many times. The rearrangement joins TRBV27 to TRBJ2-7, with a tentative D call TRBD2 (5 bases). Trimming removed 3 bases from V and 4 bases from J, with 13 bases in between. CDR3 length: 14 amino acids. The germline V gene encodes CDR1 MNHEY and CDR2 SMNVEV (reference sequence). The CDR3, as DNA: TGTGCCAGCAGTTTCGGGATCGGAGCTTACGAGCAGTACGTC. Its translation: CASSFGIGAYEQYV.

The chain links TRBV19 to TRBJ2-3; 16 bases are a match to TRBD2. This CDR3 spans 17 amino acids. Germline V CDR1 and CDR2: LNHDA, SQIVND (reference sequence). V dropped 5 bases and J dropped 7; count of bases not matched to a gene: 9. CDR3 protein: CASSASGLAGGPNTQYF. In DNA form, the CDR3 reads TGTGCCAGTAGTGCATCGGGACTAGCGGGGGGGCCAAATACGCAGTATTTT.

This clonotype was seen ten or more times. The chain links TRBV6-1 to TRBJ2-1, with TRBD1 matching 10 bases. The length of the CDR3 is 14 residues. Germline-derived CDR1 and CDR2 are MNHNS and SASEGT. Trimming cost V 8 bases and J 7 bases; bases outside gene matches: 8. CDR3 region: CASSLDRGKNEQFF. DNA for the CDR3: TGTGCCAGCTCCCTGGACAGGGGGAAGAATGAGCAGTTCTTC.

In its sample, this clonotype was seen many times. The V call is TRBV20-1, the J call TRBJ2-7, with TRBD2 matching 8 bases. The CDR3 is 14 residues long. CDR1 is DFQATT, CDR2 SNEGSKA, per germline (reference sequence). The V gene end was trimmed by 3 bases and the J gene end by 5 bases; junction bases not matched to a gene: 9. This chain's CDR3 is CSARSGGEDHEQYF. DNA for the CDR3: TGCAGTGCTAGGTCCGGGGGGGAGGATCACGAGCAGTACTTC.

The gene calls are TRBV5-4 and TRBJ2-5, with D unclear. Trimming removed 0 bases at V and 5 bases at J, with 17 bases between. This CDR3 region has 16 residues. Germline V lookup: CDR1 SGHNT, CDR2 YYREEE (reference sequence). This chain's CDR3 is CASSLGAEPYRETQYF. CDR3 in DNA: TGTGCCAGCAGCTTGGGGGCAGAACCCTATAGGGAGACCCAGTACTTC.

Ten or more counts support this clonotype. The chain links TRBV4-1 to TRBJ2-3; TRBD2 might be the D (5 bases). The CDR3 length is 15 residues. Between the trimmed V and J ends, which lost 0 bases and 6 bases, there was a span of 13 bases. Germline assignment: CDR1 MGHRA and CDR2 YSYEKL. CDR3: CASSQERTRTDTQYF. The DNA for the CDR3 is TGCGCCAGCAGCCAAGAAAGGACTCGGACGGATACGCAGTATTTT.